Each of the 13 T cell receptor beta chains below was sequenced from the same sample in a study of CXCR3-negative and CXCR3-positive naive CD8 T cells. The libraries of TRB cDNA were prepared using 5' RACE with UMI labels. TCRdb re-called the 5' RACE reads and shows each CDR3 protein once, DNA omitted. Its clone listing holds 38,000 or so distinct CDR3 sequences. Sequenced material: memory CD8+ T cells from blood. The receptors shown here come from a human donor in good health. Some clones in this sample may be carry-over from other donors' samples.

The chain recombines TRBV7-6 with TRBJ2-7; TCRdb's D gene call, TRBD1, goes unchecked for lack of DNA. Germline lookup yields CDR1 SGHVS and CDR2 FNYEAQ. This CDR3 comprises 15 residues. CDR3 sequence: CASSLDPGGVPEQYF.

V gene TRBV28 combines with J gene TRBJ2-5; the D call of TRBD1 rests on TCRdb alone, since no DNA is present to check it. Germline CDR1 and CDR2: MDHEN and SYDVKM. The length of the CDR3 is 15 residues. CDR3 amino acids: CASSSTGGDQETQYF.

V gene TRBV29-1 combines with J gene TRBJ2-7; checking the TCRdb D call of TRBD1 is not possible without DNA. Germline CDR1 SQVTM, CDR2 ANQGSEA. The CDR3 loop spans 13 amino acids. CDR3 sequence: CSVETGGGDEQYF.

CDR3 sequence: CASILSNEQFF. The chain combines TRBV6-6 with TRBJ2-1. CDR3 size: 11 residues. The V gene's germline CDR1 is MNHNY and CDR2 SVGAGI (reference sequence).

The chain employs TRBV6-4 and TRBJ2-5; TCRdb picks TRBD1, but there is no DNA to check that call. This CDR3 has 15 residues. Germline CDR1 MRHNA, CDR2 SNTAGT. CDR3 region: CASSEGQGGVETQYF.

J is TRBJ2-5 and V is TRBV6-5; TCRdb indicates TRBD2, and absent DNA this call remains unverified. CDR3 length: 14 residues. The germline gives CDR1 MNHEY, CDR2 SVGAGI. CDR3 protein: CAIGDPAGGETQYF.

The chain links TRBV7-8 to TRBJ2-7; TCRdb's D call, TRBD1, is unchecked because there is no DNA. From germline, CDR1 is SGHVS and CDR2 FQNEAQ. The CDR3 is made up of 13 amino acids. CDR3 in amino acids: CASSQDRTYEQYF.

The rearrangement joins TRBV6-6 to TRBJ2-7; with no DNA, the TCRdb D assignment of TRBD1 cannot be verified. Germline-derived CDR1 and CDR2 are MNHNY and SVGAGI (reference sequence). The CDR3 is made up of 13 amino acids. The CDR3 protein is CASSYGQMGEQYF.

The gene calls are TRBV6-5 and TRBJ2-1; the D call of TRBD1 rests on TCRdb alone, since no DNA is present to check it. Per the germline V gene, CDR1 is MNHEY and CDR2 is SVGAGI. The length of the CDR3 is 11 residues. This chain's CDR3 is CATGLGNEQFF.

This chain joins TRBV29-1 and TRBJ2-3; TCRdb lists TRBD1, though no DNA is available to test this call. CDR3 length: 13 residues. Germline V gives CDR1 SQVTM, CDR2 ANQGSEA. CDR3 protein: CSVDQGTTDTQYF.

V usage is TRBV7-6 and J usage is TRBJ2-3; lacking DNA, the TRBD1 call made by TCRdb goes unchecked. Germline loops: CDR1 SGHVS, CDR2 FNYEAQ. This CDR3 is built from 13 residues. The CDR3 sequence: CASSSESPLSQYF.

The CDR3 loop is CASSTFLGGATYNEQFF. This chain joins TRBV6-2 or TRBV6-3 and TRBJ2-1; TCRdb gives TRBD1 as the D gene, but with no DNA this cannot be confirmed. The CDR3 runs 17 residues. Germline values: CDR1 MNHEY, CDR2 SVGEGT.

The chain's CDR3 is CASSRSQGTEAFF. The V call is TRBV5-1, the J call TRBJ1-1; the D call of TRBD1 rests on TCRdb alone, since no DNA is present to check it. The germline gives CDR1 SGHRS, CDR2 YFSETQ. CDR3 length: 13 residues.